These T cell receptor beta chains were read from a single sample in a study of human T cells and chemical hapten exposure. MiXCR was run by TCRdb on the RACE reads, yielding one entry per CDR3 protein. The sample carries fewer than 45,000 distinct CDR3 sequences, 10% recorded once. Sequenced material: whole blood, taken in connection with sensitization to the hapten diphenylcyclopropenone (DPC). These receptors came from a man aged 50-59 years with alopecia areata. Some clones in this sample may be carry-over from other donors' samples. Each CDR3 is given with its conserved first and last residue. A D gene is named only where the DNA matches it firmly. Clone sizes are given selectively: once, few, many, or a class where the clone is expanded.

v_gene: TRBV7-3; d_gene: NA; abundance: few; j_gene: TRBJ1-1; CDR3nt: TGTGCCAGCAGCCAACAGGGAGGTACTGAAGCTTTCTTT; CDR3aa: CASSQQGGTEAFF
v_gene: TRBV28; d_gene: NA; abundance: NA; j_gene: TRBJ2-7; CDR3nt: TGTGCCAGCGGGACTGCCTACGAGCAGTACTTC; CDR3aa: CASGTAYEQYF
v_gene: TRBV6-2/TRBV6-3; d_gene: NA; abundance: many; j_gene: TRBJ2-1; CDR3nt: TGTGCCAGCAGATACCCAGGGGATAATGAGCAGTTCTTC; CDR3aa: CASRYPGDNEQFF
v_gene: TRBV5-1; d_gene: NA; abundance: few; j_gene: TRBJ2-7; CDR3nt: TGCGCCAGCAGCTTGGCCCAGGGCCGCGACGAGCAGTACTTC; CDR3aa: CASSLAQGRDEQYF
v_gene: TRBV6-6; d_gene: NA; abundance: many; j_gene: TRBJ1-2; CDR3nt: TGTGCCAGCAGTTCGGGGACCTATGGCTACACCTTC; CDR3aa: CASSSGTYGYTF
v_gene: TRBV5-4; d_gene: NA; abundance: few; j_gene: TRBJ2-1; CDR3nt: TGTGCCAGCAGTCCCCCAGCCGGGGCCGATAACTACAATGAGCAGTTCTTC; CDR3aa: CASSPPAGADNYNEQFF
v_gene: TRBV15; d_gene: NA; abundance: NA; j_gene: TRBJ2-2; CDR3nt: TGTGCCACCAGCAGGACCACCGGGGAGCTGTTTTTT; CDR3aa: CATSRTTGELFF
v_gene: TRBV10-1; d_gene: NA; abundance: many; j_gene: TRBJ2-7; CDR3nt: TGCGCCAGCAGTGAGTCTGTGGAATACGAGCAGTACTTC; CDR3aa: CASSESVEYEQYF
v_gene: TRBV28; d_gene: TRBD1; abundance: NA; j_gene: TRBJ1-5; CDR3nt: TGTGCCAGCAGCCAGACAGGGAAGCAGCCCCAGCATTTT; CDR3aa: CASSQTGKQPQHF
v_gene: TRBV20-1; d_gene: TRBD1; abundance: few; j_gene: TRBJ1-4; CDR3nt: TGCAGTGCTAGATACCTCACAGGGGGAGGAGGAAAACTGTTTTTT; CDR3aa: CSARYLTGGGGKLFF
v_gene: TRBV7-2; d_gene: NA; abundance: NA; j_gene: TRBJ1-1; CDR3nt: TGTGCCAGCATACCTCCCAGGGTAATGAACACTGAAGCTTTCTTT; CDR3aa: CASIPPRVMNTEAFF
v_gene: TRBV2; d_gene: NA; abundance: few; j_gene: TRBJ2-2; CDR3nt: TGTGCCAGCAGAAGAGCGGGACAGGCAAACACCGGGGAGCTGTTTTTT; CDR3aa: CASRRAGQANTGELFF
v_gene: TRBV14; d_gene: TRBD1; abundance: NA; j_gene: TRBJ1-2; CDR3nt: TGTGCCAGCAGCCTTATGCTCGGGACAGGGAACCCCTATGGCTACACCTTC; CDR3aa: CASSLMLGTGNPYGYTF
v_gene: TRBV7-8; d_gene: NA; abundance: many; j_gene: TRBJ2-1; CDR3nt: TGTGCCAGCAGCTTAGTTGAGTCTAGCGCGTCCTACAATGAGCAGTTCTTC; CDR3aa: CASSLVESSASYNEQFF
v_gene: TRBV5-1; d_gene: TRBD2; abundance: many; j_gene: TRBJ2-3; CDR3nt: TGCGCCAGCAGCACTGAAGCGGGGCGGTACACAGATACGCAGTATTTT; CDR3aa: CASSTEAGRYTDTQYF
v_gene: TRBV20-1; d_gene: NA; abundance: NA; j_gene: TRBJ2-5; CDR3nt: TGCAGTGCTAGAGGGACTTTCCTACGAGAGACCCAGTACTTC; CDR3aa: CSARGTFLRETQYF
v_gene: TRBV3-1; d_gene: NA; abundance: many; j_gene: TRBJ1-1; CDR3nt: TGTGCCAGCAGCCAAGTGGTCGGGGTAGCTTTCTTT; CDR3aa: CASSQVVGVAFF
v_gene: TRBV28; d_gene: TRBD2; abundance: few; j_gene: TRBJ2-2; CDR3nt: TGTGCCAGCAAACTGGGACTAGAGGCCGGGGAGCTGTTTTTT; CDR3aa: CASKLGLEAGELFF
v_gene: TRBV29-1; d_gene: NA; abundance: NA; j_gene: TRBJ1-1; CDR3nt: TGCAGCGCTGGGTATGCGACAGCCACTGAAGCTTTCTTT; CDR3aa: CSAGYATATEAFF
v_gene: TRBV7-8; d_gene: TRBD2; abundance: many; j_gene: TRBJ2-1; CDR3nt: TGTGCCAGCAGCTTTCGCGATCCTGGGACTAGCGGGAGAAATGAGCAGTTCTTC; CDR3aa: CASSFRDPGTSGRNEQFF
v_gene: TRBV12-3/TRBV12-4; d_gene: NA; abundance: many; j_gene: TRBJ1-4; CDR3nt: TGTGCCAGCAGCTTCGGGGACGGAAGACTGGAAAAACTGTTTTTT; CDR3aa: CASSFGDGRLEKLFF
v_gene: TRBV5-1; d_gene: NA; abundance: many; j_gene: TRBJ2-7; CDR3nt: TGCGCCCCCACGAGGTCCAGGGTGCGAGTCTACGAGCAGTACTTC; CDR3aa: CAPTRSRVRVYEQYF
v_gene: TRBV20-1; d_gene: TRBD2; abundance: NA; j_gene: TRBJ2-2; CDR3nt: TGCAGTGCTACCTCGACAGGGGGTGGACTAGCGGGAGGGAACGGGGAGCTGTTTTTT; CDR3aa: CSATSTGGGLAGGNGELFF
v_gene: TRBV7-8; d_gene: TRBD1; abundance: many; j_gene: TRBJ2-7; CDR3nt: TGTGCCAGCAGCTTCCGGGGCCAATACGAGACAGGGGTATACGAGCAGTACTTC; CDR3aa: CASSFRGQYETGVYEQYF
v_gene: TRBV5-1; d_gene: TRBD1; abundance: NA; j_gene: TRBJ2-4; CDR3nt: TGCGCCAGCAGCTTGGGGACAGGACTAGCCAAAAACATTCAGTACTTC; CDR3aa: CASSLGTGLAKNIQYF